This T cell receptor beta chain was profiled in a study of blood T cell repertoires in COVID-19 (dated by TCRdb to about 2020). A note on the overall study: The collaborator samples originated in the United States, Italy and Spain and spanned the acute and convalescent phases of COVID-19. Where HLA class I and class II types were available, the types were taken from metadata supplied by the sample provider, not from assay-based typing. A de-identified subject ID, COVID-19 status, age in years and sex were almost always included in the sample metadata. Subjects who had been exposed to COVID-19, were actively infected with it, or had recovered from it provided the deeply sampled blood TCRbeta repertoires that made up the dataset. Samples came from the ongoing ImmuneRACE study (first 160 participants) plus 1,254 subjects from 6 global collaborators. The prospective study material was composed of cDNA or gDNA derived from T cells, B-cell-depleted T cells, or PBMCs. A freely available public database, intended as a resource for researchers studying the immune response to SARS-CoV-2, is where the repertoires were released.

As for this clone: Its antigen target is currently unknown. One junction end does not reproduce the germline sequence, and a read error may be involved.

At one collaborating source in Seattle, patients were enrolled during active infection and were followed longitudinally through the course of disease. Collaborating institutions collected whole blood in K2EDTA tubes following their own protocols. Collaborator samples were shipped for TCRbeta analysis as frozen whole blood, isolated PBMCs, or DNA extracted from either sample type. Results and caveats for the whole study, not just this receptor: The quantity of clinical and demographic metadata differed by source and by participant and was supplied without curation.

TCRbeta CDR3 regions were amplified from genomic DNA using the immunoSEQ Assay, a bias-controlled multiplex PCR. Processing in the source paper ran as follows. The number of nucleated cells in each sample was estimated by amplification of reference gene primers within the assay. To quantify the absolute abundance of each unique TCRbeta CDR3 rearrangement, sequence reads were collapsed and filtered. For each sample, productive Simpson clonality was calculated as the square root of Simpson's diversity index across productive rearrangements. TCRdb limited this immuneACCESS table to in-frame rearrangements with V and J called. A share of clones is missing; checked studies link under half to unresolved V genes, and the rest is unexplained. Clone size and the V and J calls come from that table; the DNA yielded D and trimming. Recorded for this sample are about 120,000 clones; about 90% of them occurred a single time. In total, the top ten clones hold more than 3% of the sample.

The germline V gene encodes CDR1 GTSNPN and CDR2 SVGIG (reference sequence). Its CDR3 holds 14 amino acids, cysteine through phenylalanine. Left in the record is the CDR3 DNA by itself, 42 bases read in frame from the first base. This receptor was obtained from a woman aged 60-75 years with COVID-19, enrolled during active disease. The sample was peripheral blood. In this chain, TRBV30 is recombined with TRBJ2-7; a stretch of 10 junction bases matches TRBD1. CDR3 reads: CTWSSRDRGDEQYF. The nucleotide sequence reads as follows: TGTACCTGGAGTAGCCGGGACAGGGGCGACGAGCAGTACTTC. The full variable domain, with segments outside the CDR3 supplied by the reference TRBV30 and TRBJ2-7 proteins, appears as SQTIHQWPATLVQPVGSPLSLECTVEGTSNPNLYWYRQAAGRGLQLLFYSVGIGQISSEVPQNLSASRPQDRQFILSSKKLLLSDSGFYLCTWSSRDRGDEQYFGPGTRLTVT.